This T cell receptor beta chain stems from a study of blood T cell repertoires in COVID-19. Study context: Sites in the United States, Italy and Spain provided acute and convalescent COVID-19 samples.

Authors' analysis steps: Amplification with reference gene primers provided the estimates of nucleated cell counts. The repertoire was sequenced with immunoSEQ multiplex PCR; TCRdb's copy has only in-frame clones and lacks some. V, J and clone size derive from that table, while D and trimming were established from the DNA sequence. Of 350,000 to 400,000 clones in the sample, around 90% were seen once. CDR3 length: 15 residues. Germline values: CDR1 SGHTA, CDR2 FQGNSA. The V segment lost 5 bases and the J segment 5 bases; nucleotides outside the gene matches: 9. The sample was peripheral blood. The genes are TRBV7-2 and TRBJ2-5; 9 bases line up with TRBD1. The TCR comes from a man aged 18 to 29 with active or convalescent COVID-19. The CDR3 DNA follows: TGTGCCAGCAGCAGCACCGGGACAGGGTCGGAGACCCAGTACTTC. Translated: CASSSTGTGSETQYF. Filled out from reference TRBV7-2 and TRBJ2-5, the complete variable domain reads GAGVSQSPSNKVTEKGKDVELRCDPISGHTALYWYRQSLGQGLEFLIYFQGNSAPDKSGLPSDRFSAERTGGSVSTLTIQRTQQEDSAVYLCASSSTGTGSETQYFGPGTRLLVL.